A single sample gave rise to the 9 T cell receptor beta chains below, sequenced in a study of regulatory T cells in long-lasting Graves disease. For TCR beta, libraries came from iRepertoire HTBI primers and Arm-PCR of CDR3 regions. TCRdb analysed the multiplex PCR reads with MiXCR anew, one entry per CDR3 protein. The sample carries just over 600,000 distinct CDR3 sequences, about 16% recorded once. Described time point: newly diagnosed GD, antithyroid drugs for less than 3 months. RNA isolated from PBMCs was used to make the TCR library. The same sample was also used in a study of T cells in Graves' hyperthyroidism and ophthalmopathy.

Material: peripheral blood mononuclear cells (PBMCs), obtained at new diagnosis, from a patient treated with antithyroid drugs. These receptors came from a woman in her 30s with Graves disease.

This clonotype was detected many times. The CDR3 protein is CASSINRGPYNEQFF. In DNA, the CDR3 is TGTGCCAGCAGCATAAACAGGGGGCCATACAATGAGCAGTTCTTC. This chain links TRBV11-2 with TRBJ2-1; 9 nucleotides align to TRBD1. This CDR3 spans 15 amino acids. Germline CDR1 is SGHAT and CDR2 is FQNNGV. V dropped 5 bases and J dropped 4; count of bases not matched to a gene: 6.

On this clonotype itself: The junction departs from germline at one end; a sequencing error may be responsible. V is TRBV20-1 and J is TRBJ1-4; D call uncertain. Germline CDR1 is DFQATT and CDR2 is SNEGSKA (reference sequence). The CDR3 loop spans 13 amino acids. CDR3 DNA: TGCAGTGCTGGAGACACGACCGAAGAAAAACTGTTTTTT. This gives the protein CSAGDTTEEKLFF.

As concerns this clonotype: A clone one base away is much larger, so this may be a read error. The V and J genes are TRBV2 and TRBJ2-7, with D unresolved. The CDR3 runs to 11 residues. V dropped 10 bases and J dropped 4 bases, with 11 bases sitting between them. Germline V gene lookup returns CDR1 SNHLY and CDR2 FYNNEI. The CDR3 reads CATRHEYEQYF. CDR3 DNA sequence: TGTGCCACCCGCCACGAGTACGAGCAGTACTTC.

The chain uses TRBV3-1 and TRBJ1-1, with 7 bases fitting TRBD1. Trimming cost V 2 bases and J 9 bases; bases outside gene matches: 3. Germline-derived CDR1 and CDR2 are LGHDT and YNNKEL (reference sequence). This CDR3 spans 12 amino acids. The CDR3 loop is CASSQPDRKAFF. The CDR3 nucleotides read TGTGCCAGCAGCCAACCGGACAGGAAAGCTTTCTTT.

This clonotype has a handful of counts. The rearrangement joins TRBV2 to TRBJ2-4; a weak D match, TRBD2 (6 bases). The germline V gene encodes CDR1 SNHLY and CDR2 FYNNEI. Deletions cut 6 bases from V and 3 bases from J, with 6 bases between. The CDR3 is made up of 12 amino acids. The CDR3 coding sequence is TGTGCCAGCAGCGGGGGCAAAAACATTCAGTACTTC. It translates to CASSGGKNIQYF. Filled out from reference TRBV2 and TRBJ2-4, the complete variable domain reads EPEVTQTPSHQVTQMGQEVILRCVPISNHLYFYWYRQILGQKVEFLVSFYNNEISEKSEIFDDQFSVERPDGSNFTLKIRSTKLEDSAMYFCASSGGKNIQYFGAGTRLSVL.

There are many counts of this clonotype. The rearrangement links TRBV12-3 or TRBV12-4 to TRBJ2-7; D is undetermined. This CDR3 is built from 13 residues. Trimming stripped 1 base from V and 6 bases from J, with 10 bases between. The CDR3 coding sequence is TGTGCCAGCAGTTTAGAATCCCCTACCGAGCAGTACTTC. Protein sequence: CASSLESPTEQYF.

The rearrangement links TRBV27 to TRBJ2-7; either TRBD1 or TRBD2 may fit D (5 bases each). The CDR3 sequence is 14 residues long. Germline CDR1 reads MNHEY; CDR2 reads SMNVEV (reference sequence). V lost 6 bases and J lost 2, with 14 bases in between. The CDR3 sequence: CASRQLVGAYEQYF. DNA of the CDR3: TGTGCCAGCAGGCAACTAGTAGGGGCCTACGAGCAGTACTTC.

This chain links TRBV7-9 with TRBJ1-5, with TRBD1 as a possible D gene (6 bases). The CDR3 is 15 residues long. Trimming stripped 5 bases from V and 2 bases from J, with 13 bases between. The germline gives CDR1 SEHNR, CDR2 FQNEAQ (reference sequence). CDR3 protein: CASSLGGEGNQPQHF. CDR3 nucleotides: TGTGCCAGCAGCCTGGGGGGCGAGGGCAATCAGCCCCAGCATTTT.

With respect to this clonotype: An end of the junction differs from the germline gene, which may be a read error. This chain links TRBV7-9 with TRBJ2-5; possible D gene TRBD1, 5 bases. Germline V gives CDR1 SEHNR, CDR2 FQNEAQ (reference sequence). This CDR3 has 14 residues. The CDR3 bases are TGTGCCGGCAGCTTGTTAGGGGAACAAGAGACCCAGTACTTC. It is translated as CAGSLLGEQETQYF. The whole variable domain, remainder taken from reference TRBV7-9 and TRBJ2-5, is DTGVSQNPRHKITKRGQNVTFRCDPISEHNRLYWYRQTLGQGPEFLTYFQNEAQLEKSRLLSDRFSAERPKGSFSTLEIQRTEQGDSAMYLCAGSLLGEQETQYFGPGTRLLVL.